These T cell receptor beta chains were read from a single sample in a study of blood T cell repertoires in COVID-19. The data were produced by immunoSEQ multiplex PCR, yet TCRdb's version contains in-frame clones alone and is incomplete. The sample shows fewer than 90,000 clones, 70% to 90% of them seen only once. Sample: peripheral blood. The receptors shown here come from a man aged 25 to 40 with acute or convalescent COVID-19. Each CDR3 is given with its conserved first and last residue. The order of the fields is CDR3 DNA, CDR3 protein, J gene, V gene, clone size, D gene. A D gene is named only where the DNA matches it firmly. Clone size is given for some rows only: seen once, a few or many times, or a class if the clone is expanded.

cdr3_nt: TGTGCCAGCAGCCATTGGACAGCCTCTGGAAACACCATATATTTT
cdr3_aa: CASSHWTASGNTIYF
j_call: TRBJ1-3
v_call: TRBV6-5
clone_size: NA
d_call: NA

cdr3_nt: TGTGCCAGCAGTTACGACAGGGGTCGGGGCTACACCTTC
cdr3_aa: CASSYDRGRGYTF
j_call: TRBJ1-2
v_call: TRBV6-5
clone_size: once
d_call: TRBD1

cdr3_nt: TGTGCCAGTCGACAAACAGGGGGCGGACAGCCCCAGCATTTT
cdr3_aa: CASRQTGGGQPQHF
j_call: TRBJ1-5
v_call: TRBV19
clone_size: NA
d_call: TRBD1

cdr3_nt: TGTGCCAGCAGCTTATCGGGGGGGCTCCCCGGGGAGCTGTTTTTT
cdr3_aa: CASSLSGGLPGELFF
j_call: TRBJ2-2
v_call: TRBV7-2
clone_size: NA
d_call: TRBD2

cdr3_nt: TGTGCCAGCAGCTTAAGCCAGGGTTCCGAGCAGTACTTC
cdr3_aa: CASSLSQGSEQYF
j_call: TRBJ2-7
v_call: TRBV7-3
clone_size: NA
d_call: NA

cdr3_nt: TGCGCCAGCAGCCAAGTCGGGGAAGTATCAAAACTGTTTTTT
cdr3_aa: CASSQVGEVSKLFF
j_call: TRBJ1-4
v_call: TRBV4-1
clone_size: NA
d_call: NA

cdr3_nt: TGTGCCACCAGCAGAGGACGTAGACGGGATACTTACGAGCAGTACTTC
cdr3_aa: CATSRGRRRDTYEQYF
j_call: TRBJ2-7
v_call: TRBV15
clone_size: NA
d_call: NA

cdr3_nt: TGCAGCGTGGGGGACAGGGGCGGCTACACCTTC
cdr3_aa: CSVGDRGGYTF
j_call: TRBJ1-2
v_call: TRBV29-1
clone_size: NA
d_call: TRBD1

cdr3_nt: TGTGCCAGCAGTGTGGGCTTCCTCAACTATGGCTACACCTTC
cdr3_aa: CASSVGFLNYGYTF
j_call: TRBJ1-2
v_call: TRBV2
clone_size: NA
d_call: NA

cdr3_nt: TGTGCCAGCAGTTTATTTCCCAGCGGGAGGTTGGGAGGCAATGAGCAGTTCTTC
cdr3_aa: CASSLFPSGRLGGNEQFF
j_call: TRBJ2-1
v_call: TRBV28
clone_size: NA
d_call: TRBD2

cdr3_nt: TGTGCCAGCACCCGGGGGGGGATCTATGGCTACACCTTC
cdr3_aa: CASTRGGIYGYTF
j_call: TRBJ1-2
v_call: TRBV6-6
clone_size: NA
d_call: NA

cdr3_nt: TGTGCCAGTAGTCCTCGACAGGGCGCAGATACGCAGTATTTT
cdr3_aa: CASSPRQGADTQYF
j_call: TRBJ2-3
v_call: TRBV19
clone_size: NA
d_call: TRBD1

cdr3_nt: TGTGCCAGCAGTGAACAGGGGGACGCCGGGGAGCTGTTTTTT
cdr3_aa: CASSEQGDAGELFF
j_call: TRBJ2-2
v_call: TRBV6-4
clone_size: NA
d_call: TRBD1

cdr3_nt: TGTGCCACCAGCAGATCAAGCAATCAGCCCCAGCATTTT
cdr3_aa: CATSRSSNQPQHF
j_call: TRBJ1-5
v_call: TRBV15
clone_size: NA
d_call: NA

cdr3_nt: TGCGCCAGCAGCCTAGGGGCCACCTACGAGCAGTACTTC
cdr3_aa: CASSLGATYEQYF
j_call: TRBJ2-7
v_call: TRBV4-3
clone_size: NA
d_call: NA

cdr3_nt: TGTGCCAGTAGTATGGACCCTAGCGGGAGTTTCGAGCAGTACTTC
cdr3_aa: CASSMDPSGSFEQYF
j_call: TRBJ2-7
v_call: TRBV19
clone_size: NA
d_call: TRBD2

cdr3_nt: TGTGCCAGCTCACCCCTAAAGTCGGGGGAGGAGCAGTACTTC
cdr3_aa: CASSPLKSGEEQYF
j_call: TRBJ2-7
v_call: TRBV18
clone_size: NA
d_call: NA

cdr3_nt: TGTGCCAGCAGCCCAATACCCGGGACTAGCTACGAGCAGTACTTC
cdr3_aa: CASSPIPGTSYEQYF
j_call: TRBJ2-7
v_call: TRBV3-1/TRBV3-2
clone_size: few
d_call: TRBD2

cdr3_nt: TGTGCCAGCAGCCTCCCACTAGCGGCCTACGAGCAGTACTTC
cdr3_aa: CASSLPLAAYEQYF
j_call: TRBJ2-7
v_call: TRBV2
clone_size: NA
d_call: TRBD2

cdr3_nt: TGTGCCTGGAGTGAGGGGTGGTTGGGTAACACTGAAGCTTTCTTT
cdr3_aa: CAWSEGWLGNTEAFF
j_call: TRBJ1-1
v_call: TRBV30
clone_size: once
d_call: NA

cdr3_nt: TGTGCCAGCAGTCTCTCCTCCGGGGACAGGGGTACAGGCGAGCAGTACTTC
cdr3_aa: CASSLSSGDRGTGEQYF
j_call: TRBJ2-7
v_call: TRBV27
clone_size: once
d_call: TRBD1

cdr3_nt: TGCGCCAGCAGCATGGATGGAGCCAATCAGCCCCAGCATTTT
cdr3_aa: CASSMDGANQPQHF
j_call: TRBJ1-5
v_call: TRBV5-1
clone_size: NA
d_call: NA

cdr3_nt: TGTGCCAGCACCCTCATACCGCTCAGCACCGGGGAGCTGTTTTTT
cdr3_aa: CASTLIPLSTGELFF
j_call: TRBJ2-2
v_call: TRBV5-6
clone_size: NA
d_call: NA

cdr3_nt: TGTGCCAGTAGTCGGCACAGGGGACGGTCCTACGAGCAGTACTTC
cdr3_aa: CASSRHRGRSYEQYF
j_call: TRBJ2-7
v_call: TRBV19
clone_size: NA
d_call: TRBD1

cdr3_nt: TGTGCCAGCTCGGAGGGACTCAACTCTGGAAACACCATATATTTT
cdr3_aa: CASSEGLNSGNTIYF
j_call: TRBJ1-3
v_call: TRBV18
clone_size: NA
d_call: NA

cdr3_nt: TGTGCCAGCGGCACGGGGACCCAGTACTTC
cdr3_aa: CASGTGTQYF
j_call: TRBJ2-5
v_call: TRBV12-3/TRBV12-4
clone_size: NA
d_call: NA

cdr3_nt: TGCAGCGTTGATGGATGGCGGGAGGGCCGCGCGAACACCGGGGAGCTGTTTTTT
cdr3_aa: CSVDGWREGRANTGELFF
j_call: TRBJ2-2
v_call: TRBV29-1
clone_size: NA
d_call: TRBD2

cdr3_nt: TGTGCCAGCAGTTCTATAGCGGGAGGCCACAATGAGCAGTTCTTC
cdr3_aa: CASSSIAGGHNEQFF
j_call: TRBJ2-1
v_call: TRBV5-6
clone_size: NA
d_call: TRBD2